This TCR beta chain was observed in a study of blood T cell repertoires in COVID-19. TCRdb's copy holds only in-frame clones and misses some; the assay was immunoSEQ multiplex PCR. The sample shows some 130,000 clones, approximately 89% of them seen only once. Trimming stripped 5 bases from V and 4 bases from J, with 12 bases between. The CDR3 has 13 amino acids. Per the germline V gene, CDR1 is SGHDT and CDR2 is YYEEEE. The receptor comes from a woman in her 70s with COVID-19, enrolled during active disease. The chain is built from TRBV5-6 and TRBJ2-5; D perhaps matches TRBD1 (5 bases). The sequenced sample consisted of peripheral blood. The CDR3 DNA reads TGTGCCAGCAGTCTCCAGGGAATAGAGACCCAGTACTTC. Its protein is CASSLQGIETQYF.